This T cell receptor beta chain comes out of a study of T cells after somatic rescue of genetic block. TCRdb's table, derived via immunoSEQ multiplex PCR, lists solely in-frame clones and lacks some. This sample carries about 88,000 clones, 85% to 90% of them seen once, and the ten largest clones take approximately 1.5%. This CDR3 has 13 residues. Trimming removed 5 bases from V and 6 bases from J, with 13 bases in between. Per germline, CDR1 MDHEN and CDR2 SYDVKM. The clonotype comes from a woman between 18 and 30 years old. Sequenced material: peripheral blood mononuclear cells (PBMCs). The chain couples TRBV28 to TRBJ1-2; perhaps TRBD1 as D (5 bases). CDR3 loop: CASSLGTVNGYTF. The CDR3 bases are TGTGCCAGCAGTCTCGGGACTGTAAATGGCTACACCTTC.